This TCR beta chain was recorded in a study of CD8+ T cells in alopecia areata. Study conclusions and caveats: Higher clonality than in normal scalp was seen in lesional scalp, especially alopecia totalis/universalis. Scalp data also include sequences from resident alphabeta T cells of normal skin.

This clone was counted ten times or more. The target antigen is unknown. Following RNA extraction, reverse transcription yielded cDNA that acted as the sequencing template. TCRdb's copy holds only in-frame clones and misses some; the assay was immunoSEQ multiplex PCR. The sample records around 150,000 clones, 62% being singletons. Trimming stripped 0 bases from V and 2 bases from J, with 8 bases between. The germline V gene encodes CDR1 SGHRS and CDR2 YFSETQ. The CDR3 has 14 amino acids. Both CD4+ and CD8+ T cells were separated by sorting PBMCs. The sample was CD8+ T cells sorted from blood. The chain employs TRBV5-1 and TRBJ1-1, with unresolved D. The clonotype originates from a human donor in good health. In DNA form, the CDR3 reads TGCGCCAGCAGCTTGGCCGCGGGAAACACTGAAGCTTTCTTT. Translating gives CASSLAAGNTEAFF.